This T cell receptor (beta chain) stems from a study of T-cell memory formation after mild COVID-19. Findings and caveats of the study: Memory cells collected pre-infection included some clones that later responded, suggesting cross-reactive memory joined. Day 15 to 85 contracting clones showed balanced CD4/CD8; day 15 to 37 expanders favored CD4+.

The CDR3 runs 11 residues. Germline V gives CDR1 KGHDR, CDR2 SFDVKD. V lost 3 bases to trimming and J lost 13 bases, with 11 bases between them. Regarding this clonotype: As yet, its antigen is unknown.

TCRdb reprocessed the 5' RACE reads with MiXCR, giving one entry per CDR3 protein. The sample has just over 400,000 distinct CDR3 sequences, 20% to 25% seen once; the top ten hold over 10%. Material for sequencing was PBMCs or a T cell subset sorted from them (not recorded which). The TCR sequence derives from an adult woman who had mild COVID-19 (a few samples of this study predate the infection). Cell type and time point are not known. The chain combines TRBV24-1 with TRBJ2-5; D call uncertain. For the CDR3, the DNA is TGTGCCACCAGTGATGATTCTGGAAGGTACTTC. This encodes CATSDDSGRYF.